This TCR beta chain was sequenced during a study of blood T cell repertoires in COVID-19. TCRdb's table, derived via immunoSEQ multiplex PCR, lists solely in-frame clones and lacks some. The table lists under 45,000 clones, around 87% of them singletons. The CDR3 extends over 17 amino acids. The ends were cut back, 6 bases at V and 3 bases at J, with 25 bases in the middle. Germline CDR1 reads SGHRS; CDR2 reads YFSETQ. The sequenced material came from peripheral blood. The TCR was taken from a man aged 80 or over with active COVID-19. The J gene is TRBJ2-7, the V gene TRBV5-1; perhaps TRBD1 as D (5 bases). The CDR3 nucleotides read TGCGCCAGCACCTGGGGCTTCTCTCCGCAGAGAAGCTACGAGCAGTACTTC. Translated, it gives CASTWGFSPQRSYEQYF.